One and the same sample provided the 10 T cell receptor beta chains below, sequenced in a study of blood T cells in healthy people across ages. A second PCR, run for about 7 to 11 cycles, used a sample-barcoded 5' primer plus a J-beta primer mix. TCRdb processed the 5' RACE reads anew with MiXCR; each CDR3 protein has one entry. The data show some 790,000 distinct CDR3 sequences, 25% to 35% seen once. Input material: blood. These TCRs come from a woman of 80 years or more in good health.

The table lists this clonotype with many counts. This CDR3 reads CSARDRRAVIQYF. The DNA for the CDR3 is TGCAGTGCTAGAGATCGCAGGGCCGTCATTCAGTACTTC. This chain uses TRBV20-1 with TRBJ2-4; weak D call: TRBD1 (5 bases). V lost 0 bases, J lost 9 bases, and 12 bases lay in between. Germline-derived CDR1 and CDR2 are DFQATT and SNEGSKA (reference sequence). This CDR3 contains 13 residues.

The chain uses TRBV29-1 and TRBJ1-2, with D perhaps TRBD1 (5 bases). V was clipped by 4 bases and J by 0 bases, with 15 bases between them. CDR3 length: 15 residues. From germline, CDR1 is SQVTM and CDR2 ANQGSEA. The CDR3 spells CSVVVRGEANYGYTF. CDR3 in DNA: TGCAGCGTTGTGGTCCGGGGGGAGGCTAACTATGGCTACACCTTC.

This clonotype has just a few counts. One junction end disagrees with the germline gene, perhaps due to a read error. The genes are TRBV12-3 or TRBV12-4 and TRBJ2-6; possible D gene TRBD2, 6 bases. CDR3 length equals 13 residues. Here the CDR3 reads CALRDSGANVRTF. CDR3 nucleotide sequence: TGTGCCCTAAGGGACTCTGGGGCCAACGTCCGGACTTTC.

This clonotype turned up a few times. The chain is built from TRBV20-1 and TRBJ1-2; 9 bases line up with TRBD1. Germline CDR1 DFQATT, CDR2 SNEGSKA (reference sequence). The trim removed 3 bases at V and 6 bases at J, leaving 8 bases unmatched. The length of the CDR3 is 14 residues. The CDR3 coding sequence is TGCAGTGCTAGTTTGGGACAGGGTTTCAATGGCTACACCTTC. Protein sequence: CSASLGQGFNGYTF.

The chain joins TRBV27 to TRBJ2-3; D may match TRBD1 or TRBD2 (6 bases each). Germline lookup yields CDR1 MNHEY and CDR2 SMNVEV (reference sequence). Deletions cut 6 bases from V and 3 bases from J, with 19 bases between. CDR3 length: 16 residues. CDR3 DNA: TGTGCCAGCAGCCCGGGACTTTTCGGGACAACAGATACGCAGTATTTT. It is translated as CASSPGLFGTTDTQYF.

At least ten counts were recorded for this clonotype. The chain recombines TRBV6-6 with TRBJ2-1; 7 bases fit TRBD2. The CDR3 totals 14 residues. The germline CDR1 and CDR2 sequences are MNHNY and SVGAGI (reference sequence). V lost 7 bases and J lost 4; bases outside the gene matches: 7. CDR3 sequence: CASKVAGDYNEQFF. In DNA, the CDR3 is TGTGCCAGCAAGGTTGCGGGGGATTACAATGAGCAGTTCTTC.

In its sample, this clonotype was seen many times. The rearrangement links TRBV29-1 to TRBJ2-3, with D tentatively TRBD2 (5 bases). The CDR3 has 15 amino acids. Trimming pared 0 bases from V and 3 bases from J, leaving 13 bases between. Germline assignment: CDR1 SQVTM and CDR2 ANQGSEA. CDR3 amino acids: CSVEDKGRLTDTQYF. CDR3 DNA sequence: TGCAGCGTTGAAGATAAGGGCAGACTAACAGATACGCAGTATTTT.

This clonotype was observed a few times. The V gene is TRBV9, the J gene TRBJ2-1; a possible D gene is TRBD2 (5 bases). The germline CDR1 and CDR2 sequences are SGDLS and YYNGEE. V lost 2 bases to trimming and J lost 0 bases, with 12 bases between them. This CDR3 contains 16 residues. The CDR3 sequence: CASSVGGVSSYNEQFF. CDR3 DNA: TGTGCCAGCAGCGTCGGAGGAGTGAGCTCCTACAATGAGCAGTTCTTC. The variable domain in full, with the rest retrieved from reference TRBV9 and TRBJ2-1, is DSGVTQTPKHLITATGQRVTLRCSPRSGDLSVYWYQQSLDQGLQFLIQYYNGEERAKGNILERFSAQQFPDLHSELNLSSLELGDSALYFCASSVGGVSSYNEQFFGPGTRLTVL.

CDR3 residues: CASSIRAHSGNTIYF. CDR3 bases: TGTGCCAGCAGCATCAGGGCCCACTCTGGAAACACCATATATTTT. The chain couples TRBV13 to TRBJ1-3; D might be TRBD1 (5 bases). Germline CDR1 is PRHDT and CDR2 is FYEKMQ (reference sequence). This CDR3 contains 15 residues. V was cut by 5 bases and J by 0 bases, with 11 bases left in between.

The chain combines TRBV5-1 with TRBJ2-1; 9 positions match TRBD2. The J call could be wrong; TRBJ2-7 is a better fit for the DNA end. Germline values: CDR1 SGHRS, CDR2 YFSETQ. The CDR3 has 17 amino acids. The CDR3 reads CASSLAEQRGAYNEQYF. The CDR3 nucleotides are TGCGCCAGCAGCTTGGCTGAACAGCGGGGGGCCTACAATGAGCAGTACTTC.